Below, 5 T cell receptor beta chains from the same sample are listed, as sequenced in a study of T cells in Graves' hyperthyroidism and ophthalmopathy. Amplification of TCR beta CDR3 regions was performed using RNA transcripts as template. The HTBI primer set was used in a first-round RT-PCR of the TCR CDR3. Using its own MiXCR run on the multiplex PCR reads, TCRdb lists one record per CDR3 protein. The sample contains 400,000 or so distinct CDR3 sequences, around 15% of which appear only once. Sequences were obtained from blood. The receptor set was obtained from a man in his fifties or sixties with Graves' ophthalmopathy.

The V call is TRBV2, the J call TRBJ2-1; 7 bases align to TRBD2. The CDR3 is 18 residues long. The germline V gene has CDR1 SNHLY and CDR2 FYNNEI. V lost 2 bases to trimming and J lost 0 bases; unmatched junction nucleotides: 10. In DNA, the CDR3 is TGTGCCAGCAGTGAATCAACCCTAGCGGTTAGCTCCTACAATGAGCAGTTCTTC. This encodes CASSESTLAVSSYNEQFF.

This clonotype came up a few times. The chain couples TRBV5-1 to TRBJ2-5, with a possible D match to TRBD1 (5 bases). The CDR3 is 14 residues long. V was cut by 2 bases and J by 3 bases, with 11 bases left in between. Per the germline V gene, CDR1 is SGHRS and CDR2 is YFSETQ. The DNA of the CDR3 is TGCGCCAGCAGCTTATCGGACATTAAAGAGACCCAGTACTTC. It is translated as CASSLSDIKETQYF.

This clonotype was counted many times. The CDR3: CASSLDAGISDTQYF. The CDR3 bases are TGTGCCAGCAGCTTAGACGCCGGGATTAGTGATACGCAGTATTTT. The chain is built from TRBV11-2 and TRBJ2-3; perhaps TRBD2 as D (5 bases). Germline-derived CDR1 and CDR2 are SGHAT and FQNNGV. V was trimmed by 0 bases and J by 6 bases, leaving 13 bases between them. This CDR3 has 15 amino acids.

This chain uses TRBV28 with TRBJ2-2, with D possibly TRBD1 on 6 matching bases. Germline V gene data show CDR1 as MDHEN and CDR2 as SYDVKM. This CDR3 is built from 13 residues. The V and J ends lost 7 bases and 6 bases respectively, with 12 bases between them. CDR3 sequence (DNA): TGTGCCAGCACGCAGGGGATTCCCGGGGAGCTGTTTTTT. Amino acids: CASTQGIPGELFF.

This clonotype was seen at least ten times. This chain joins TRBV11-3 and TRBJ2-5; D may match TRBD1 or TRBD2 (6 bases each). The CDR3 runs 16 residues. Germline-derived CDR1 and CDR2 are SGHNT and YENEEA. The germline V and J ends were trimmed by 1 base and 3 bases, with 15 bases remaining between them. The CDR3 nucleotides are TGTGCCAGCAGCTTAGGTCCGGGGGCGAGAGAAGAGACCCAGTACTTC. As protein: CASSLGPGAREETQYF.